These T cell receptor beta chains were read from a single sample in a study of PD-1 blockade in classical Hodgkin lymphoma. Repertoires were generated with immunoSEQ multiplex PCR, while TCRdb's copy carries only in-frame clones and drops some. Of 25,000 or so clones listed, over 60% are singletons. The sample consisted of peripheral blood mononuclear cells (PBMCs), taken before the second cycle of nivolumab. Receptors originate from a human donor with classical Hodgkin lymphoma. The CDR3 runs from the conserved cysteine through the conserved F or W. The D gene is left open where the match is weak. Size tells how often a clone was seen (once, few, many) or the class of an expanded clone, and some rows leave it out.

>.|TRBJ1-1|TRBV28|.
TGTGCCAGCAGTTCAGGGAGTGAAGCTTTCTTT
CASSSGSEAFF
>few|TRBJ1-1|TRBV10-2|.
TGCGCCAGCAGTCTAGGGGTGAACACTGAAGCTTTCTTT
CASSLGVNTEAFF
>.|TRBJ2-7|TRBV9|.
TGTGCCAGCAGCGTAGTGGCTTTAGGGCAGGCCTTCTCCTACGAGCAGTACTTC
CASSVVALGQAFSYEQYF
>once|TRBJ1-4|TRBV6-5|.
TGTGCCAGCAGCGCTTGGGGAAAACTGTTTTTT
CASSAWGKLFF
>medium-sized|TRBJ2-7|TRBV2|.
TGTGCCAGCAGTGGAGGGGAACCTGGGCCCTACGAGCAGTACTTC
CASSGGEPGPYEQYF
>.|TRBJ2-7|TRBV4-1|.
TGCGCCAGCAGCCCCACGGGAAACAGGGAGGACGAGCAGTACTTC
CASSPTGNREDEQYF
>.|TRBJ1-1|TRBV19|TRBD1
TGTGCCAGTAGCGCGGGACAGCGAATCACTGAAGCTTTCTTT
CASSAGQRITEAFF
>.|TRBJ2-3|TRBV6-5|TRBD1
TGTGCCAGCAGCTACCGACAGGGGGCGTTGGAAGATACGCAGTATTTT
CASSYRQGALEDTQYF
>.|TRBJ1-1|TRBV5-8|.
TGTGCCAGCAGCCAGGGGAGGAGGACTGAAGCTTTCTTT
CASSQGRRTEAFF
>once|TRBJ2-7|TRBV2|.
TGTGCCAGCAGTGGTGATGGTAGGTACGAGCAGTACTTC
CASSGDGRYEQYF
>.|TRBJ2-7|TRBV28|.
TGTGCCAGCAGTTACCCAGGGTGGTCCTACGAGCAGTACTTC
CASSYPGWSYEQYF
>once|TRBJ2-1|TRBV15|TRBD2
TGTGCCACCAGCAGAATAAGAACTAGCGGGATTCTCGAGCAGTTCTTC
CATSRIRTSGILEQFF
>.|TRBJ1-3|TRBV6-5|.
TGTGCCAGCAGTTATGGGGTGTCGGGAAACACCATATATTTT
CASSYGVSGNTIYF
>.|TRBJ2-7|TRBV27|TRBD2
TGTGCCAGCAGTTCTCGCTTGGTAGCGGGGGCTGGGGAGCAGTACTTC
CASSSRLVAGAGEQYF
>.|TRBJ1-4|TRBV10-2|TRBD1
TGCGCCAGCGGCGGACAGGGAGCTAGGGAAAAACTGTTTTTT
CASGGQGAREKLFF
>.|TRBJ2-7|TRBV6-5|.
TGTGCCAGCAGTTACGCCGGGACTCTCTACGAGCAGTACTTC
CASSYAGTLYEQYF
>few|TRBJ1-4|TRBV30|.
TGTGCCTGCGACCGACAGGTCTTAAGTGAAAAACTGTTTTTT
CACDRQVLSEKLFF
>.|TRBJ2-1|TRBV19|TRBD1
TGTGCCAGTAACGGACAGGGTACACGGGGTGAGCAGTTCTTC
CASNGQGTRGEQFF
>.|TRBJ1-5|TRBV2|.
TGTGCCAGCAGAAAACAGACTAGCAATCAGCCCCAGCATTTT
CASRKQTSNQPQHF
>once|TRBJ2-7|TRBV19|.
TGTGCCAGTAGTCCCCAAGGGACTTGGGAGCAGTACTTC
CASSPQGTWEQYF
>medium-sized|TRBJ2-6|TRBV19|.
TGTGCCAGTAGACAGGGTTCAGGGGCCAACGTCCTGACTTTC
CASRQGSGANVLTF
>few|TRBJ2-5|TRBV6-6|.
TGTGCCACCGGGACATTCCAAGAGACCCAGTACTTC
CATGTFQETQYF
>.|TRBJ1-6|TRBV5-1|.
TGCGCCAGCAGCTTGGTGGGGGTAGGTAATTCACCCCTCCACTTT
CASSLVGVGNSPLHF
>.|TRBJ2-7|TRBV28|TRBD1
TGTGCCAGCAGTTCGGGGACAGGGGACGGTTACGAGCAGTACTTC
CASSSGTGDGYEQYF
>.|TRBJ2-5|TRBV7-2|TRBD2
TGTGCCAGCAGCTTTAGCGGGGGGCAAGAGACCCAGTACTTC
CASSFSGGQETQYF
>.|TRBJ1-3|TRBV6-5|.
TGTGCCAGCAATGGAAACACCATATATTTT
CASNGNTIYF